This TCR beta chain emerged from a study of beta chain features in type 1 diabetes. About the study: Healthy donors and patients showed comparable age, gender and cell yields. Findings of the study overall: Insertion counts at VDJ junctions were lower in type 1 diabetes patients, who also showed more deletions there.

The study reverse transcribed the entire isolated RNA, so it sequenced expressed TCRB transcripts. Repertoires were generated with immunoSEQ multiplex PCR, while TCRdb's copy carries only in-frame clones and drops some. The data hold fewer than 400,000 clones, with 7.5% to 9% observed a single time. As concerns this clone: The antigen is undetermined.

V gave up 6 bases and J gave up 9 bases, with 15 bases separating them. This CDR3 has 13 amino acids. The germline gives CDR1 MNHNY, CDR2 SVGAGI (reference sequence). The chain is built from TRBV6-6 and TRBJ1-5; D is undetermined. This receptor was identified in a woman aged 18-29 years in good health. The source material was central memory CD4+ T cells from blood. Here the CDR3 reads CASSQTPESPQHF. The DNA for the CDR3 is TGTGCCAGCAGCCAGACTCCGGAATCGCCCCAGCATTTT.